The clone carrying this T cell receptor beta chain was observed once. The sample belongs to a study of blood T cell repertoires in COVID-19. Overall study context: The United States, Italy and Spain provided the acute and convalescent COVID-19 samples. Sources were T cells, B-cell-depleted T cells, or PBMCs; the material itself was cDNA or gDNA.

This CDR3 is built from 17 residues. Germline values: CDR1 LGHNA, CDR2 YNFKEQ. J gave up 1 base and V 2 bases, and 6 bases lay outside the gene matches. Original methodology: The authors estimated nucleated cell counts from reference gene primer amplification. Sequenced by immunoSEQ multiplex PCR; TCRdb stores in-frame clones only, minus some. D and trimming come from the DNA, and the V and J calls and clone size come from that table. There are roughly 68,000 clones in the sample; around 90% occur only once, and about 6.6% lies in the top ten. The sequencing sample was made of peripheral blood. The sequence was obtained from a man between 45 and 60 years old with active COVID-19. The chain combines TRBV4-2 with TRBJ2-1; 9 positions agree with TRBD1. CDR3 nucleotides: TGTGCCAGCAGCCAAAAGACAGGGGGGGTTTCCTACAATGAGCAGTTCTTC. Translation: CASSQKTGGVSYNEQFF.